This T cell receptor (beta chain) emerged from a study of regulatory T cells in long-lasting Graves disease. Points from the study as a whole: TCR diversity was lower in persistent Graves' patients than in newly diagnosed ones. Persistent disease was characterized by preferential usage of TRBV28, TRBJ1-2 and TRBJ2-5.

In this sample, this clonotype turned up many times. Its antigen is undetermined. Library construction for TCR beta used iRepertoire HTBI primers and Arm-PCR of CDR3 regions. MiXCR was run by TCRdb on the multiplex PCR reads, yielding one entry per CDR3 protein. The sample holds around 250,000 distinct CDR3 sequences, 20% to 25% seen once. Time point specified: newly diagnosed GD, antithyroid drugs for less than 3 months. TCR sequences were obtained from RNA taken from PBMCs. Germline V gene sequence: CDR1 SNHLY, CDR2 FYNNEI. The CDR3 covers 13 residues. V was cut by 4 bases and J by 3 bases, with 9 bases left in between.

The chain carries TRBV2 and TRBJ2-5, with D perhaps matching TRBD2 (6 bases). This TCR came from a female donor with Graves disease. The sequencing used peripheral blood mononuclear cells (PBMCs), collected at new diagnosis, from a patient treated with antithyroid drugs. The CDR3 reads CASSGVAEETQYF. CDR3 DNA: TGTGCCAGCAGTGGAGTAGCGGAAGAGACCCAGTACTTC.